This T cell receptor (beta chain) was identified in a study of STAT3 mutations in large granular lymphocyte leukemia. As for the study in general: Roughly half of the longitudinally sequenced T-LGLL patients carried detectable canonical activating STAT3 mutations. Immunosuppressive therapy was given to more than half of T-LGLL patients. Study-wide results and limits: At least one immunodominant TCR beta clonotype appeared in every T-cell large granular lymphocyte leukemia patient. In several patients, dominant TCR clone burden exceeded STAT3 mutant burden.

TCRdb keeps only in-frame clones here, not all; method: immunoSEQ multiplex PCR. This sample has about 3,100 clones; approximately 73% occur once, and the top ten carry more than 15%. In the case of this clone: As yet, its antigen is unknown.

V lost 0 bases and J lost 7; bases outside the gene matches: 9. This CDR3 has 16 residues. Looked up from germline, CDR1 is LGHNA and CDR2 is YNFKEQ. The receptor was derived from a woman between 40 and 50 years old with T-cell large granular lymphocyte leukemia. Some clones in this sample may be carry-over from other donors' samples. The V and J genes are TRBV4-2 and TRBJ2-5, with 9 positions matching TRBD2. Sequencing was performed on peripheral blood mononuclear cells. The DNA for the CDR3 is TGTGCCAGCAGCCAAGATGGAGCGGGAGGCCTAGGGACCCAGTACTTC. The encoded protein is CASSQDGAGGLGTQYF.